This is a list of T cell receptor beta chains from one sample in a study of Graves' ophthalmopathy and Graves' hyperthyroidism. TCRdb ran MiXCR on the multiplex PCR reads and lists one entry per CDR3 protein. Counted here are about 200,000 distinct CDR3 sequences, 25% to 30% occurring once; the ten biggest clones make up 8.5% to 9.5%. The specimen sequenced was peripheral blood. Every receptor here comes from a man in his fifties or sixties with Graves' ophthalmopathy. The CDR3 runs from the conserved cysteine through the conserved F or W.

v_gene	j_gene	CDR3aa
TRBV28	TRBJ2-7	CASSPDPPTYEQYF
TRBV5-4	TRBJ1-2	CASTWLTGSSLGYGYTF
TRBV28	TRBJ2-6	CASSLWAASGANVLTF
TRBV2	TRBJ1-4	CASSEARSQPLGLFF
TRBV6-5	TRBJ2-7	CASSRGDGSYEQYF
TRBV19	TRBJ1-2	CASSISGRRTGGTYGYTF
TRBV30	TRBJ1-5	CAWSVSAGNQPQHF
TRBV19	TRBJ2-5	CATRDTPRQETQYF
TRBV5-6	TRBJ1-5	CASSPRGANQPQHF
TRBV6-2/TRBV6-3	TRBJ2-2	CASSYSRERDTGELFF
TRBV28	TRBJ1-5	CASTSLAGRAQPQHF